This T cell receptor (beta chain) is from a study of tumor-infiltrating lymphocytes in glioblastoma multiforme. This clonotype was observed a few times. At one end, the junction sequence differs from germline, possibly due to a read error. Multiple V-beta primers and a C-beta primer amplified TCRB from RNA. One entry per CDR3 protein, called by TCRdb with MiXCR from the multiplex PCR reads. This sample carries about 11,000 distinct CDR3 sequences, about 72% of them seen once, and the ten largest clones take almost 40%. This CDR3 is 15 amino acids long. The J gene is TRBJ1-4, the V gene TRBV12-3 or TRBV12-4; 7 bases fit TRBD1. The receptor's source is a male donor with glioblastoma. Input material: brain tumor tissue. The DNA of the CDR3 is TGCGCCAGCAGTCACGGACAGGCGTTTAATGAGAAACTGTTTTTT. Its translation: CASSHGQAFNEKLFF.